The rows below give T cell receptor beta chains drawn from one sample of a study of shared clonotypes between healthy human individuals. Some clones are missing from TCRdb's copy, which holds only in-frame ones; the method was immunoSEQ multiplex PCR. The sample holds some 1 million clones; about 75% are singletons and the top ten take around 1.5%. The specimen sequenced was memory CD4+ T cells sorted from blood. Receptors were obtained from a man younger than 35 in good health. The CDR3 runs from the conserved cysteine through the conserved F or W. The order of the fields is J gene, D gene, clone size, V gene, CDR3 protein, CDR3 DNA. A D gene is named only where the DNA matches it firmly. Some rows have no size entry. The others give once, few or many, or a class for an expanded clone.

TRBJ1-6	NA	NA	TRBV28	CASSSPGSSYNSPLHF	TGTGCCAGCAGTTCGCCCGGTAGCTCCTATAATTCACCCCTCCACTTT
TRBJ2-2	TRBD2	few	TRBV9	CASSAGTTNTGELFF	TGTGCCAGCAGCGCCGGGACTACGAACACCGGGGAGCTGTTTTTT
TRBJ2-3	NA	NA	TRBV19	CASSVSGVDTQYF	TGTGCCAGTAGTGTCTCCGGGGTAGATACGCAGTATTTT
TRBJ1-2	NA	NA	TRBV5-4	CASTQGLGMGYGYTF	TGTGCCAGCACCCAAGGCCTTGGGATGGGCTATGGCTACACCTTC
TRBJ1-6	NA	NA	TRBV7-6	CASSLAGGGNSPLHF	TGTGCCAGCAGCTTAGCTGGGGGTGGTAATTCACCCCTCCACTTT
TRBJ2-4	NA	NA	TRBV6-1	CASSEALRGAKNIQYF	TGTGCCAGCAGTGAAGCGCTTCGAGGGGCCAAAAACATTCAGTACTTC
TRBJ2-1	NA	NA	TRBV19	CASSADTHNEQFF	TGTGCCAGTAGTGCGGACACCCACAATGAGCAGTTCTTC
TRBJ2-7	TRBD2	NA	TRBV13	CASSPGLAGKRNNEQYF	TGTGCCAGCAGTCCCGGACTAGCGGGAAAGAGAAATAACGAGCAGTACTTC
TRBJ2-4	NA	NA	TRBV4-3	CASSPTGGALAKNIQYF	TGCGCCAGCAGCCCCACAGGTGGGGCCTTAGCCAAAAACATTCAGTACTTC
TRBJ1-2	TRBD1	many	TRBV2	CASSEDRDNYGYTF	TGTGCCAGCAGTGAGGACAGGGATAACTATGGCTACACCTTC
TRBJ1-6	TRBD1	few	TRBV5-5	CASSMTGVYNSPLHF	TGTGCCAGCAGCATGACAGGGGTCTATAATTCACCCCTCCACTTT
TRBJ1-1	NA	NA	TRBV5-5	CASSPGRLNTEAFF	TGTGCCAGCAGCCCGGGACGGTTGAACACTGAAGCTTTCTTT
TRBJ1-2	NA	NA	TRBV5-1	CASRTPGQPYGYTF	TGCGCCAGCAGGACCCCTGGGCAGCCCTATGGCTACACCTTC
TRBJ2-7	TRBD1	NA	TRBV7-3	CASSPTSDREYYEQYF	TGTGCCAGCAGCCCGACATCTGACAGGGAGTACTACGAGCAGTACTTC
TRBJ1-4	NA	few	TRBV4-1	CASSQLLQGREKLFF	TGCGCCAGCAGCCAACTACTACAGGGCAGAGAGAAACTGTTTTTT
TRBJ1-1	TRBD1	few	TRBV20-1	CSRDSSFF	TGCAGTAGGGACAGTTCTTTCTTT
TRBJ2-3	NA	NA	TRBV7-2	CASSSLDWATDTQYF	TGTGCCAGCAGCTCCCTTGATTGGGCGACAGATACGCAGTATTTT
TRBJ1-4	NA	NA	TRBV30	CAWSVKGEEKLFF	TGTGCCTGGAGTGTAAAGGGGGAAGAAAAACTGTTTTTT
TRBJ1-5	NA	NA	TRBV6-6	CASSYLTEPQHF	TGTGCCAGCAGTTACCTGACGGAGCCCCAGCATTTT
TRBJ2-1	TRBD2	NA	TRBV11-2	CASSSVAGWEQFF	TGTGCCAGCAGCTCCGTAGCGGGATGGGAGCAGTTCTTC
TRBJ1-5	TRBD1	NA	TRBV10-1	CASTPGTGLQPQHF	TGCGCCAGCACCCCCGGGACAGGGCTTCAGCCCCAGCATTTT
TRBJ2-1	TRBD2	NA	TRBV5-1	CASSLARASGSQDEQFF	TGCGCCAGCAGCTTGGCTAGGGCTAGCGGGAGTCAGGATGAGCAGTTCTTC
TRBJ1-2	TRBD1	NA	TRBV19	CATSTGQYYGYTF	TGTGCCACCTCGACAGGGCAGTACTATGGCTACACCTTC
TRBJ1-1	NA	NA	TRBV7-9	CASRRSSGINTEAFF	TGTGCCAGCAGACGTTCGTCCGGGATTAACACTGAAGCTTTCTTT
TRBJ2-1	NA	NA	TRBV5-1	CASSLDGAPYNEQFF	TGCGCCAGCAGCTTGGACGGAGCCCCCTACAATGAGCAGTTCTTC
TRBJ1-2	NA	NA	TRBV10-2	CASSESPNYGYTF	TGCGCCAGCAGTGAGTCGCCGAACTATGGCTACACCTTC
TRBJ1-2	TRBD1	NA	TRBV7-2	CASSLGTGNNGYTF	TGTGCCAGCAGCTTGGGGACAGGGAATAATGGCTACACCTTC
TRBJ2-1	NA	NA	TRBV5-8	CASSPIQGFLYNEQFF	TGTGCCAGCAGCCCGATACAGGGTTTCCTCTACAATGAGCAGTTCTTC
TRBJ1-5	NA	NA	TRBV5-1	CASSLALGPDQPQHF	TGCGCCAGCAGCTTGGCCCTGGGACCCGATCAGCCCCAGCATTTT
TRBJ2-5	NA	many	TRBV11-3	CASSFEGQETQYF	TGTGCCAGCAGCTTCGAGGGGCAAGAGACCCAGTACTTC
TRBJ2-1	NA	NA	TRBV6-6	CASTVKMDEQFF	TGTGCCAGCACGGTCAAGATGGATGAGCAGTTCTTC
TRBJ1-1	NA	NA	TRBV5-6	CASSGARNTEAFF	TGTGCCAGCAGCGGGGCACGGAACACTGAAGCTTTCTTT
TRBJ2-3	TRBD1	few	TRBV27	CASTLRGPSTDTQYF	TGTGCCAGCACCTTAAGGGGGCCAAGCACAGATACGCAGTATTTT
TRBJ2-2	NA	NA	TRBV30	CAWSVDNTGELFF	TGTGCCTGGAGTGTAGACAACACCGGGGAGCTGTTTTTT
TRBJ1-6	NA	NA	TRBV27	CASSLSPSRVNSPLHF	TGTGCCAGCAGTTTATCGCCATCCAGGGTGAATTCACCCCTCCACTTT
TRBJ1-1	NA	NA	TRBV6-1	CASSASGLTEAFF	TGTGCCAGCAGTGCCTCGGGACTCACTGAAGCTTTCTTT
TRBJ2-1	TRBD2	once	TRBV30	CAWSAGGLYNEQFF	TGTGCCTGGAGTGCGGGAGGGCTCTACAATGAGCAGTTCTTC
TRBJ1-6	TRBD1	few	TRBV2	CASSPGTGPHF	TGTGCCAGCAGTCCAGGGACAGGGCCCCACTTT
TRBJ2-2	NA	NA	TRBV30	CAWSRDANTGELFF	TGTGCCTGGAGTCGCGACGCGAACACCGGGGAGCTGTTTTTT
TRBJ2-2	TRBD1	NA	TRBV5-4	CAFGQGAGGELFF	TGTGCCTTCGGTCAGGGGGCAGGCGGGGAGCTGTTTTTT
TRBJ2-7	NA	NA	TRBV19	CASSITISYEQYF	TGTGCCAGTAGTATCACCATCTCCTACGAGCAGTACTTC
TRBJ1-3	TRBD1	NA	TRBV6-1	CASAGTGGNTIYF	TGTGCCAGCGCCGGGACAGGTGGAAACACCATATATTTT
TRBJ2-2	NA	few	TRBV2	CASTVGGKNTGELFF	TGTGCCAGCACCGTGGGCGGGAAAAACACCGGGGAGCTGTTTTTT
TRBJ1-1	TRBD1	once	TRBV25-1	CASSRGQGAAEAFF	TGTGCCAGCAGCCGTGGACAGGGGGCGGCTGAAGCTTTCTTT
TRBJ2-7	TRBD1	NA	TRBV18	CASSRDRGSEQYF	TGTGCCAGCTCCCGGGACAGGGGTAGCGAGCAGTACTTC
TRBJ2-2	NA	NA	TRBV4-1	CASSQSRGAENTGELFF	TGCGCCAGCAGCCAAAGCCGTGGGGCAGAGAACACCGGGGAGCTGTTTTTT
TRBJ2-4	TRBD2	NA	TRBV2	CASSDLLAGPKNIQYF	TGTGCCAGCAGTGATCTATTAGCGGGGCCTAAAAACATTCAGTACTTC
TRBJ2-5	TRBD2	NA	TRBV5-4	CASSLARGGLGETQYF	TGTGCCAGCAGCTTGGCGCGGGGGGGCCTGGGAGAGACCCAGTACTTC